The 19 T cell receptor beta chains listed next were all sequenced from one sample in a study of cytomegalovirus exposure and HLA in healthy donors. PCR was performed using 60 Vbeta and 13 Jbeta primers. The protocol was immunoSEQ multiplex PCR, while the TCRdb copy is restricted to in-frame clones and leaves out a portion. The sample holds 110,000 to 150,000 clones, about three quarters seen once. Material for sequencing was PBMCs. The receptors stem from a woman younger than 45 in good health and CMV-seronegative.

This clone appeared a single time. V gene TRBV28 combines with J gene TRBJ1-2; a weak D match, TRBD1 (5 bases). V lost 4 bases and J lost 4, with 16 bases in between. The CDR3 spans 15 residues. Germline assignment: CDR1 MDHEN and CDR2 SYDVKM. The CDR3 coding sequence is TGTGCCAGCAGTTCCCCCCAGGGAATGGGCTATGGCTACACCTTC. Translation: CASSSPQGMGYGYTF.

The rearrangement links TRBV4-1 to TRBJ1-5; 9 bases agree with TRBD1. V lost 4 bases and J lost 2; bases outside the gene matches: 3. The germline CDR1 and CDR2 sequences are MGHRA and YSYEKL. This CDR3 is built from 15 residues. This CDR3 is CASSPGDRGNQPQHF. In DNA form, the CDR3 reads TGCGCCAGCAGCCCCGGGGACAGGGGCAATCAGCCCCAGCATTTT.

The chain combines TRBV9 with TRBJ2-6; 12 bases align to TRBD1. This CDR3 is built from 18 residues. The trim removed 4 bases at V and 2 bases at J, leaving 7 bases unmatched. CDR1 SGDLS and CDR2 YYNGEE come from the germline V gene. The DNA for the CDR3 is TGTGCCAGCAGCACAATCGGGACAGGGGGCACTGGGGCCAACGTCCTGACTTTC. The encoded protein is CASSTIGTGGTGANVLTF.

J is TRBJ1-2 and V is TRBV9; the match to TRBD1 covers 10 bases. Germline CDR1 reads SGDLS; CDR2 reads YYNGEE. The CDR3 is 17 amino acids. The V and J ends lost 3 bases and 0 bases, in that order; junction bases with no gene match: 8. Here the CDR3 DNA reads TGTGCCAGCAGCGCCGGACAGGGGGAAAAAGCTAACTATGGCTACACCTTC. This sequence encodes CASSAGQGEKANYGYTF. The complete variable domain, with remaining parts taken from reference TRBV9 and TRBJ1-2, reads DSGVTQTPKHLITATGQRVTLRCSPRSGDLSVYWYQQSLDQGLQFLIQYYNGEERAKGNILERFSAQQFPDLHSELNLSSLELGDSALYFCASSAGQGEKANYGYTFGSGTRLTVV.

This clone appeared a single time. V and J are TRBV4-1 and TRBJ2-7; 9 positions agree with TRBD1. The CDR3 covers 15 residues. Germline V gene sequence: CDR1 MGHRA, CDR2 YSYEKL. The J segment lost 6 bases and the V segment lost 1 base, leaving 7 bases of the junction unmatched. DNA of the CDR3: TGCGCCAGCAGCCAAGTGAGGGGGACAGGGAGCGAGCAGTACTTC. Its translation is CASSQVRGTGSEQYF.

The V gene is TRBV4-3, the J gene TRBJ1-6; D unclear. V shed 0 bases and J shed 9 bases, with 9 bases lying between them. The CDR3 has 14 residues. CDR1 LGHNA and CDR2 YSLEER come from the germline V gene. This CDR3 reads CASSQDGRVSPLHF. DNA of the CDR3: TGCGCCAGCAGCCAAGACGGGAGGGTTTCACCCCTCCACTTT.

The CDR3 loop is CASRLGDRPYSGNTIYF. CDR3 sequence (DNA): TGTGCAAGTCGCTTAGGGGACAGGCCTTACTCTGGAAACACCATATATTTT. The chain links TRBV12-2 to TRBJ1-3; the listed D gene, TRBD1, was not tested against the DNA. TRBV12-2 counts as a pseudogene. The CDR3 length is 17 residues.

The chain combines TRBV5-6 with TRBJ2-1; 9 bases map to TRBD1. The junction had 7 bases not matched to a gene; V was cut back by 3 bases and J by 3 bases. CDR3 size: 16 residues. The germline CDR1 and CDR2 sequences are SGHDT and YYEEEE. The CDR3: CASSSHDRGGYNEQFF. The DNA for the CDR3 is TGTGCCAGCAGCTCACACGACAGGGGGGGCTACAATGAGCAGTTCTTC.

This clone was found a few times. The genes are TRBV7-2 and TRBJ2-2; D unresolved. The CDR3 runs to 17 residues. CDR1 is SGHTA and CDR2 is FQGNSA in the germline V gene. V was shortened by 5 bases and J by 2 bases, with 18 bases between the two germline ends. The DNA of the CDR3 is TGTGCCAGCAGCGCTGATCCACCCACGGTTAACACCGGGGAGCTGTTTTTT. It codes for CASSADPPTVNTGELFF.

A single count supports this clone. The chain combines TRBV15 with TRBJ1-5; the D is unclear. Trimming removed 3 bases from V and 5 bases from J, with 17 bases in between. The length of the CDR3 is 16 residues. Per germline, CDR1 LNHNV and CDR2 YYDKDF (reference sequence). The CDR3 DNA reads TGTGCCACCAGCAGCCCCCAAGCGGAGATTCATCAGCCCCAGCATTTT. Its translation is CATSSPQAEIHQPQHF.

Here the CDR3 DNA reads TGTGCCAGCAGTTCGCTTTCAACCCGGGACAGGGTCTCGGATGGCTACACCTTC. This codes for CASSSLSTRDRVSDGYTF. The rearrangement joins TRBV27 to TRBJ1-2, with 9 bases fitting TRBD1. From germline, CDR1 is MNHEY and CDR2 SMNVEV (reference sequence). The V and J ends lost 4 bases and 6 bases, in that order; junction bases with no gene match: 18. The CDR3 extends over 18 amino acids.

This clone appeared a single time. The rearrangement joins TRBV4-3 to TRBJ1-2, with 8 bases identical to TRBD1. V shed 2 bases, J shed 5 bases, and the junction held 4 bases outside the gene matches. This CDR3 has 14 residues. Germline V lookup: CDR1 LGHNA, CDR2 YSLEER. The CDR3 bases are TGCGCCAGCAGCCAACAGGGGGCGGGGTATGGCTACACCTTC. This gives the protein CASSQQGAGYGYTF.

The chain uses TRBV5-4 and TRBJ2-3; D might be TRBD1 (5 bases). Trimming pared 3 bases from V and 0 bases from J, leaving 8 bases between. CDR3 length: 14 amino acids. Germline-derived CDR1 and CDR2 are SGHNT and YYREEE (reference sequence). CDR3 bases: TGTGCCAGCAGCTGGGGCGGTAGCACAGATACGCAGTATTTT. Translation gives CASSWGGSTDTQYF.

Ten or more counts support this clone. The chain has TRBV27 and TRBJ2-7; 10 nucleotides agree with TRBD1. The germline gives CDR1 MNHEY, CDR2 SMNVEV (reference sequence). J was trimmed by 5 bases and V by 8 bases; bases with no gene match: 9. CDR3 size: 14 residues. CDR3 sequence reads: CASADRGPGDEQYF. CDR3 nucleotide sequence: TGTGCCAGCGCTGACAGGGGGCCTGGGGACGAGCAGTACTTC.

The V call is TRBV4-3, the J call TRBJ1-2; possibly TRBD1 for D (5 bases). This CDR3 comprises 15 residues. Germline V CDR1 and CDR2: LGHNA, YSLEER. Trimming cost V 0 bases and J 8 bases, with 16 bases left between them. In nucleotides, the CDR3 is TGCGCCAGCAGCCAAGACGCCCTCAGGGTTGTCGGCTACACCTTC. Translated, it gives CASSQDALRVVGYTF.

The CDR3 region is CASSPGTGARNYGYTF. CDR3 DNA: TGTGCCAGCAGCCCCGGGACAGGGGCTAGAAACTATGGCTACACCTTC. The rearrangement links TRBV11-2 to TRBJ1-2; 10 bases fit TRBD1. The V and J ends lost 5 bases and 2 bases, in that order; junction bases with no gene match: 8. The CDR3 has 16 residues. In germline, CDR1 is SGHAT, CDR2 FQNNGV.

The table lists this clone with a count of one. The chain carries TRBV4-3 and TRBJ1-4, with D possibly TRBD1 on 5 matching bases. Germline V lookup: CDR1 LGHNA, CDR2 YSLEER. CDR3 length: 14 residues. Trimming shortened V by 0 bases and J by 7 bases, and 9 bases separated the two germline ends. The CDR3 loop is CASSQEGLGEKLFF. DNA of the CDR3: TGCGCCAGCAGCCAAGAGGGGCTGGGTGAAAAACTGTTTTTT.

The gene calls are TRBV9 and TRBJ1-1, with a tentative D call TRBD1 (5 bases). The CDR3 contains 15 residues. Germline loops: CDR1 SGDLS, CDR2 YYNGEE. Trimming took 0 bases from V and 3 from J, leaving 12 bases between them. The CDR3 nucleotides read TGTGCCAGCAGCGTAGTGGCAGGGATCGACACTGAAGCTTTCTTT. Translation gives CASSVVAGIDTEAFF.

V gene TRBV6-5 combines with J gene TRBJ2-3; tentative D call: TRBD2 (7 bases). Germline CDR1 MNHEY, CDR2 SVGAGI. Deletions cut 2 bases from V and 0 bases from J, with 9 bases between. The CDR3 sequence is 15 residues long. The CDR3 here is CASSYGGASTDTQYF. The CDR3 DNA sequence: TGTGCCAGCAGTTACGGGGGGGCCAGCACAGATACGCAGTATTTT.